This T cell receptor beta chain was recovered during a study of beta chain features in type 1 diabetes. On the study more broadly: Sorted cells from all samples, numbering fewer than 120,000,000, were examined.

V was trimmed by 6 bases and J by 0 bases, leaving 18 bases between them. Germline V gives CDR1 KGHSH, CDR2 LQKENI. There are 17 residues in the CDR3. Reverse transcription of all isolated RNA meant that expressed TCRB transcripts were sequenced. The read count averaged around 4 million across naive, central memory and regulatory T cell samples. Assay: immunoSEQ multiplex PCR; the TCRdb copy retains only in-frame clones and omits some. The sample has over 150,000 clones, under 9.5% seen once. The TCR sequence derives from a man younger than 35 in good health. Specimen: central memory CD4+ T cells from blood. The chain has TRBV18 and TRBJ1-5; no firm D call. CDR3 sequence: CASSTTAGIVSNQPQHF. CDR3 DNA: TGTGCCAGCTCTACCACAGCGGGAATTGTTAGCAATCAGCCCCAGCATTTT. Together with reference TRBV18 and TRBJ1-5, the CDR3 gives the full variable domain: NAGVMQNPRHLVRRRGQEARLRCSPMKGHSHVYWYRQLPEEGLKFMVYLQKENIIDESGMPKERFSAEFPKEGPSILRIQQVVRGDSAAYFCASSTTAGIVSNQPQHFGDGTRLSIL.